This T cell receptor beta chain was identified in a study of T cell responses to AZD1222 COVID-19 vaccine. Measured with immunoSEQ multiplex PCR; TCRdb has only the in-frame clones, and not every one. The table shows over 150,000 clones, with approximately 92% occurring only once. The sequence was obtained from an adult who received the MenACWY meningococcal vaccine as a control. The sample was peripheral blood, taken 28 days after the second dose of the MenACWY control vaccine.

This chain's CDR3 is CASSIGTSGNTIYF. The DNA for the CDR3 is TGTGCCAGTAGTATTGGAACCTCTGGAAACACCATATATTTT. The chain is built from TRBV19 and TRBJ1-3, with no clear D. The CDR3 has 14 residues. The V gene lost 3 bases and the J gene lost 0 bases, with 6 bases spanning the gap. Per germline, CDR1 LNHDA and CDR2 SQIVND (reference sequence).